The next 21 T cell receptor beta chains were all read from a single sample in a study of CD8+ T cells in alopecia areata. RNA, once extracted, was reverse transcribed into cDNA for use as the sequencing template. The protocol was immunoSEQ multiplex PCR, while the TCRdb copy is restricted to in-frame clones and leaves out a portion. The table includes over 200,000 clones, roughly 57% detected once. The source was CD4+ T cells sorted from blood, collected at week 0. These receptors were collected from a human donor with alopecia areata.

The chain recombines TRBV7-9 with TRBJ2-5; 12 nucleotides agree with TRBD1. The CDR3 is 15 residues long. Germline V gives CDR1 SEHNR, CDR2 FQNEAQ (reference sequence). The V and J ends lost 4 bases and 4 bases, in that order; junction bases with no gene match: 4. The DNA of the CDR3 is TGTGCCAGCAGCTCCGGGACAGGGGGCGGAGAGACCCAGTACTTC. Translating gives CASSSGTGGGETQYF.

The count of this clone is one. The chain uses TRBV18 and TRBJ2-5; tentatively, D is TRBD2 (6 bases). CDR1 and CDR2 from the germline V gene are KGHSH and LQKENI. The V and J ends lost 3 bases and 4 bases respectively, with 9 bases between them. The CDR3 is 13 residues long. For the CDR3, the DNA is TGTGCCAGCTCACCGGGACTCCGAGAGACCCAGTACTTC. The encoded protein is CASSPGLRETQYF.

This sequence joins TRBV5-1 and TRBJ1-1; D uncertain. CDR3 size: 14 residues. Germline values: CDR1 SGHRS, CDR2 YFSETQ. V was cut by 5 bases and J by 0 bases, with 11 bases left in between. CDR3 region: CASRGQAMNTEAFF. The CDR3 DNA reads TGCGCCAGCAGAGGCCAGGCCATGAACACTGAAGCTTTCTTT.

The genes are TRBV29-1 and TRBJ2-3, with no clear D. Germline assignment: CDR1 SQVTM and CDR2 ANQGSEA. This CDR3 has 14 amino acids. Trimming removed 5 bases at V and 2 bases at J, with 14 bases between. CDR3 in amino acids: CSVYSLQNTDTQYF. The DNA for the CDR3 is TGCAGCGTTTACAGCCTCCAAAACACAGATACGCAGTATTTT.

The chain uses TRBV29-1 and TRBJ1-2; 7 nucleotides align to TRBD1. Trimming cost V 6 bases and J 6 bases; bases outside gene matches: 10. Germline loops: CDR1 SQVTM, CDR2 ANQGSEA. This CDR3 region has 13 residues. The CDR3: CSVRRTGGDGYTF. Written as DNA, the CDR3 is TGCAGCGTACGTAGGACAGGAGGCGATGGCTACACCTTC. Filled out from reference TRBV29-1 and TRBJ1-2, the complete variable domain reads SAVISQKPSRDICQRGTSLTIQCQVDSQVTMMFWYRQQPGQSLTLIATANQGSEATYESGFVIDKFPISRPNLTFSTLTVSNMSPEDSSIYLCSVRRTGGDGYTFGSGTRLTVV.

The rearrangement links TRBV30 to TRBJ2-1; D ambiguous. Trimming left V 1 base short and J 7 bases short, with 5 bases between. This CDR3 has 11 amino acids. The germline gives CDR1 GTSNPN, CDR2 SVGIG (reference sequence). CDR3 region: CAWSAGNEQFF. CDR3 DNA sequence: TGTGCCTGGAGTGCTGGGAATGAGCAGTTCTTC.

This clone was counted a few times. The rearrangement uses TRBV5-1 and TRBJ2-7, with 7 positions matching TRBD2. The CDR3 runs to 14 residues. Per germline, CDR1 SGHRS and CDR2 YFSETQ. V lost 2 bases and J lost 2; bases outside the gene matches: 4. The CDR3 sequence: CASSFTGGPYEQYF. CDR3 sequence (DNA): TGCGCCAGCAGCTTCACGGGGGGACCCTACGAGCAGTACTTC.

This chain connects TRBV23-1 to TRBJ1-3; no clear D gene. TRBV23-1 counts as an open reading frame of uncertain function. CDR3 length equals 18 residues. The DNA of the CDR3 is TGCTCGGGAATACAGTGCCGTGTCTCGTCCTTCTCTGGAAACACCATATATTTT. It is translated as CSGIQCRVSSFSGNTIYF.

This clone was found a few times. The gene calls are TRBV29-1 and TRBJ2-1, with 11 nucleotides matching TRBD2. The CDR3 contains 14 residues. Germline values: CDR1 SQVTM, CDR2 ANQGSEA. Trimming removed 6 bases from V and 6 bases from J; junction bases left unmatched: 7. DNA of the CDR3: TGCAGCGTAATCACTAGCGGGAGACTCAATGAGCAGTTCTTC. This codes for CSVITSGRLNEQFF.

This chain uses TRBV14 with TRBJ2-1, with D perhaps TRBD1 or TRBD2 (5 bases each). This CDR3 comprises 18 residues. Germline V lookup: CDR1 SGHDN, CDR2 FVKESK. Trimming pared 0 bases from V and 3 bases from J, leaving 18 bases between. CDR3 DNA: TGTGCCAGCAGCCAAGATGCTTGGCGTAGTGGGGGCTACAATGAGCAGTTCTTC. Protein product: CASSQDAWRSGGYNEQFF.

This clone came up once. This specimen includes other DNA sequences encoding the same CDR3. The genes are TRBV6-5 and TRBJ2-7; D gene uncertain. The CDR3 contains 15 residues. Germline values: CDR1 MNHEY, CDR2 SVGAGI. The V and J ends lost 0 bases and 2 bases respectively, with 11 bases between them. CDR3 sequence reads: CASSYSKAAPYEQYF. Written as DNA, the CDR3 is TGTGCCAGCAGTTACTCGAAGGCAGCTCCCTACGAGCAGTACTTC.

J is TRBJ2-1 and V is TRBV5-4; maybe TRBD1 (6 bases). Trimming took 3 bases from V and 8 from J, leaving 12 bases between them. This CDR3 region has 13 residues. Germline CDR1 and CDR2: SGHNT and YYREEE (reference sequence). The CDR3 nucleotides read TGTGCCAGCAGCTCCCGGGACACGGATGAGCAGTTCTTC. Protein product: CASSSRDTDEQFF.

This clone appeared a few times. J is TRBJ2-1 and V is TRBV29-1, with 9 bases matching TRBD2. CDR3 length: 12 residues. The V and J ends lost 7 bases and 5 bases, in that order; junction bases with no gene match: 3. The germline CDR1 and CDR2 sequences are SQVTM and ANQGSEA. CDR3: CSGGRVDNEQFF. The CDR3 DNA reads as TGCAGCGGCGGGAGGGTTGACAATGAGCAGTTCTTC.

The chain couples TRBV29-1 to TRBJ1-4, with D possibly matching TRBD1 (5 bases). The CDR3 spans 12 residues. V lost 7 bases and J 6 bases, leaving 12 bases between the germline ends. The germline V gene has CDR1 SQVTM and CDR2 ANQGSEA. The CDR3 DNA reads TGCAGCGCCGTCCAGGGTTATGAAAAACTGTTTTTT. This sequence encodes CSAVQGYEKLFF.

This clone appeared a few times. This chain uses TRBV6-5 with TRBJ1-1, with D possibly matching TRBD1 (5 bases). The germline gives CDR1 MNHEY, CDR2 SVGAGI. V was trimmed by 5 bases and J by 1 base, leaving 14 bases between them. There are 15 residues in the CDR3. CDR3 residues: CASSRPLTGNTEAFF. DNA for the CDR3: TGTGCCAGCAGTAGGCCCCTTACAGGGAACACTGAAGCTTTCTTT.

V is TRBV9 and J is TRBJ2-7; tentatively, D is TRBD1 (5 bases). CDR1 is SGDLS and CDR2 is YYNGEE in the germline V gene. V was cut by 1 base and J by 6 bases, with 14 bases left in between. The CDR3 is 14 residues long. The CDR3 nucleotides read TGTGCCAGCAGCGTATACCCGGTAAGGGGCGAGCAGTACTTC. Translated, it gives CASSVYPVRGEQYF.

The CDR3 region is CSVEDRLSRGRGGTEAFF. CDR3 DNA sequence: TGCAGCGTTGAAGATCGCTTGAGCAGGGGGCGAGGGGGCACTGAAGCTTTCTTT. The chain is built from TRBV29-1 and TRBJ1-1; 8 nucleotides align to TRBD1. The CDR3 consists of 18 residues. The germline CDR1 and CDR2 sequences are SQVTM and ANQGSEA. Losses at the gene ends were 0 bases for V and 4 bases for J; bases not matched to a gene: 16.

This clone has more than one count but fewer than ten. This chain connects TRBV2 to TRBJ2-7; 15 bases are a match to TRBD2. Looked up from germline, CDR1 is SNHLY and CDR2 is FYNNEI. V was pared by 5 bases and J by 6 bases, with 11 bases of the junction left unmatched. The CDR3 is made up of 17 amino acids. The CDR3 loop is CASSRTSGGDLRGEQYF. In nucleotides, the CDR3 is TGTGCCAGCAGTCGGACTAGCGGGGGGGACCTTAGGGGCGAGCAGTACTTC. Complete variable domain (other parts from reference TRBV2 and TRBJ2-7): EPEVTQTPSHQVTQMGQEVILRCVPISNHLYFYWYRQILGQKVEFLVSFYNNEISEKSEIFDDQFSVERPDGSNFTLKIRSTKLEDSAMYFCASSRTSGGDLRGEQYFGPGTRLTVT.

This clone was counted a few times. The V gene is TRBV27, the J gene TRBJ2-2, with a weak D call TRBD2 (6 bases). CDR1 and CDR2 (germline): MNHEY, SMNVEV (reference sequence). The CDR3 sequence is 17 residues long. V lost 8 bases and J lost 1, with 20 bases in between. CDR3 residues: CASWSTKRGLNTGELFF. The CDR3, as DNA: TGTGCCAGCTGGAGTACTAAAAGGGGACTGAACACCGGGGAGCTGTTTTTT.

In its sample, this clone was seen once. The chain uses TRBV6-5 and TRBJ1-1, with 8 positions matching TRBD1. Trimming removed 9 bases from V and 4 bases from J; junction bases left unmatched: 4. CDR1 and CDR2 from the germline V gene are MNHEY and SVGAGI. The CDR3 has 12 residues. The CDR3 DNA sequence: TGTGCCAGTCTCACAGGGGGCACTGAAGCTTTCTTT. Translating it yields CASLTGGTEAFF.

The chain recombines TRBV11-2 with TRBJ1-2; 7 nucleotides agree with TRBD1. The trim removed 5 bases at V and 0 bases at J, leaving 6 bases unmatched. There are 15 residues in the CDR3. Germline CDR1 is SGHAT and CDR2 is FQNNGV. In nucleotides, the CDR3 is TGTGCCAGCAGCCGGTACAGGGGCGCTAACTATGGCTACACCTTC. It codes for CASSRYRGANYGYTF. Full variable domain (rest looked up from reference TRBV11-2 and TRBJ1-2): EAGVAQSPRYKIIEKRQSVAFWCNPISGHATLYWYQQILGQGPKLLIQFQNNGVVDDSQLPKDRFSAERLKGVDSTLKIQPAKLEDSAVYLCASSRYRGANYGYTFGSGTRLTVV.